The 9 T cell receptor beta chains below all came from one sample that was sequenced in a study of blood T cell repertoires in COVID-19. Using immunoSEQ multiplex PCR, the repertoire was profiled, and TCRdb retains in-frame clones only, with some absent. The sample holds roughly 200,000 clones; approximately 85% are singletons and the top ten take around 9%. The sample was PBMCs or T cells enriched from blood (not recorded which). The receptors come from a woman aged 30 to 39 who had recovered from COVID-19.

The rearrangement uses TRBV7-2 and TRBJ2-7; 7 bases are shared with TRBD2. This CDR3 has 18 amino acids. The germline V gene encodes CDR1 SGHTA and CDR2 FQGNSA. V trimming: 5 bases; J trimming: 0 bases; junction bases outside the gene matches: 16. The CDR3 bases are TGTGCCAGCAGCCCCGAAACTAGCGCCCGACCTTCCTCCTACGAGCAGTACTTC. It encodes CASSPETSARPSSYEQYF.

This clone was picked up one time. The chain is built from TRBV5-1 and TRBJ1-3; TRBD1 aligns across 7 bases. V gave up 4 bases and J gave up 3 bases; unmatched junction bases: 7. Looked up from germline, CDR1 is SGHRS and CDR2 is YFSETQ. This CDR3 is 15 amino acids long. The DNA for the CDR3 is TGCGCCAGCAGCCCTCGGGACAGTCTTGGAAACACCATATATTTT. Translated: CASSPRDSLGNTIYF.

The chain couples TRBV11-3 to TRBJ2-5; the match to TRBD2 covers 8 bases. The CDR3 loop spans 16 amino acids. CDR1 and CDR2 from the germline V gene are SGHNT and YENEEA. Trimming cost V 4 bases and J 2 bases; bases outside gene matches: 9. The CDR3 is CASSSWSSGGQETQYF. The DNA of the CDR3 is TGTGCCAGCAGCTCCTGGTCTTCGGGAGGGCAAGAGACCCAGTACTTC. The whole variable domain, filled in from reference TRBV11-3 and TRBJ2-5, reads EAGVVQSPRYKIIEKKQPVAFWCNPISGHNTLYWYLQNLGQGPELLIRYENEEAVDDSQLPKDRFSAERLKGVDSTLKIQPAELGDSAVYLCASSSWSSGGQETQYFGPGTRLLVL.

The chain uses TRBV9 and TRBJ2-7; 8 bases map to TRBD2. Germline values: CDR1 SGDLS, CDR2 YYNGEE. This CDR3 has 15 residues. V lost 3 bases and J lost 4; bases outside the gene matches: 9. The chain's CDR3 is CASSGRSGSSYEQYF. The CDR3 nucleotides read TGTGCCAGCAGCGGCCGGAGCGGGAGTTCGTACGAGCAGTACTTC. Full variable domain (missing parts from reference TRBV9 and TRBJ2-7): DSGVTQTPKHLITATGQRVTLRCSPRSGDLSVYWYQQSLDQGLQFLIQYYNGEERAKGNILERFSAQQFPDLHSELNLSSLELGDSALYFCASSGRSGSSYEQYFGPGTRLTVT.

The chain recombines TRBV30 with TRBJ1-3; unclear D gene. Germline values: CDR1 GTSNPN, CDR2 SVGIG (reference sequence). Trimming stripped 4 bases from V and 4 bases from J, with 20 bases between. This CDR3 region has 16 residues. The CDR3 protein is CAWIPSLGRQGNTIYF. CDR3 DNA sequence: TGTGCCTGGATCCCCTCACTTGGTCGACAAGGAAACACCATATATTTT.

The J gene is TRBJ2-7, the V gene TRBV27; 7 nucleotides line up with TRBD1. Looked up from germline, CDR1 is MNHEY and CDR2 is SMNVEV (reference sequence). The CDR3 runs to 15 residues. V was clipped by 6 bases and J by 6 bases; unmatched bases: 14. In DNA form, the CDR3 reads TGTGCCAGCAGCCTCTACACAAGAGGGGGCTCCGAGCAGTACTTC. Encoded protein: CASSLYTRGGSEQYF.

DNA of the CDR3: TGCGCCAGCAGCTCCGGAGGGGCCACGGCACTACGAGCTAACTATGGCTACACCTTC. Its protein is CASSSGGATALRANYGYTF. The rearrangement uses TRBV4-1 and TRBJ1-2, with D perhaps TRBD1 (5 bases). The CDR3 has 19 residues. Germline loops: CDR1 MGHRA, CDR2 YSYEKL. Trimming took 5 bases from V and 0 from J, leaving 25 bases between them.

The rearrangement joins TRBV9 to TRBJ2-1, with 8 bases identical to TRBD2. The CDR3 runs to 17 residues. V was pared by 3 bases and J by 7 bases, with 15 bases of the junction left unmatched. Germline CDR1 SGDLS, CDR2 YYNGEE. CDR3 sequence reads: CASSEGGGVSGTNEQFF. The CDR3 nucleotides are TGTGCCAGCAGCGAGGGAGGGGGAGTTAGCGGGACTAATGAGCAGTTCTTC.

This clone was recorded only once. This sequence joins TRBV5-1 and TRBJ2-1; 8 bases are a match to TRBD1. The CDR3 is 14 residues long. V shed 4 bases, J shed 7 bases, and the junction held 7 bases outside the gene matches. In germline, CDR1 is SGHRS, CDR2 YFSETQ. The CDR3 reads CASSLPGQVNEQFF. In DNA form, the CDR3 reads TGCGCCAGCAGCCTACCGGGACAGGTGAATGAGCAGTTCTTC.